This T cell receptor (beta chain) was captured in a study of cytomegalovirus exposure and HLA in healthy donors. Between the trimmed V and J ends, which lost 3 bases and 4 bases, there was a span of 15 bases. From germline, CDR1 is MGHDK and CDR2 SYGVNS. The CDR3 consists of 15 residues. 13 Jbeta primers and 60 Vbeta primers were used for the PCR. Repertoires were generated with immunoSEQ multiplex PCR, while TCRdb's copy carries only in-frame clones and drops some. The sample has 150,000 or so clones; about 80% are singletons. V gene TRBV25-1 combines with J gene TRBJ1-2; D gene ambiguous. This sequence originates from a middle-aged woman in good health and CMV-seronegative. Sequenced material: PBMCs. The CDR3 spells CASSESSRPGYGYTF. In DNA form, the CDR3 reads TGTGCCAGCAGTGAGAGCAGCCGGCCAGGCTATGGCTACACCTTC.